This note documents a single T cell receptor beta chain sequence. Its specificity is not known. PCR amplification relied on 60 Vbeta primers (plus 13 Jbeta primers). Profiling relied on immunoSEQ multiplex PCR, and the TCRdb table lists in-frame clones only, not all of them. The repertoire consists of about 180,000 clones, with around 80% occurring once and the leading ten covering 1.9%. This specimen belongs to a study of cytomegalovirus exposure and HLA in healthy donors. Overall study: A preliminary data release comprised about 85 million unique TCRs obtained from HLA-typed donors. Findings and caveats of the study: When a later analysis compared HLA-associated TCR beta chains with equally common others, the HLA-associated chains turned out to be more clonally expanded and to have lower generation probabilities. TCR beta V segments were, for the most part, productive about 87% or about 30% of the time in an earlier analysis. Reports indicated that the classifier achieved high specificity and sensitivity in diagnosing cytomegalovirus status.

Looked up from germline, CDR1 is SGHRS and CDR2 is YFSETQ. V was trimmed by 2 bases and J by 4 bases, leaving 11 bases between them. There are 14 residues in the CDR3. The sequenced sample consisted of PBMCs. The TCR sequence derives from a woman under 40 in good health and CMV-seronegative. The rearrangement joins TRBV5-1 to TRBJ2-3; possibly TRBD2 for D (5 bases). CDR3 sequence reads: CASSLLVLPDTQYF. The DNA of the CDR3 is TGCGCCAGCAGCTTACTAGTTTTACCAGATACGCAGTATTTT. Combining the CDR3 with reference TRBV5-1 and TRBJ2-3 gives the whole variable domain KAGVTQTPRYLIKTRGQQVTLSCSPISGHRSVSWYQQTPGQGLQFLFEYFSETQRNKGNFPGRFSGRQFSNSRSEMNVSTLELGDSALYLCASSLLVLPDTQYFGPGTRLTVL.